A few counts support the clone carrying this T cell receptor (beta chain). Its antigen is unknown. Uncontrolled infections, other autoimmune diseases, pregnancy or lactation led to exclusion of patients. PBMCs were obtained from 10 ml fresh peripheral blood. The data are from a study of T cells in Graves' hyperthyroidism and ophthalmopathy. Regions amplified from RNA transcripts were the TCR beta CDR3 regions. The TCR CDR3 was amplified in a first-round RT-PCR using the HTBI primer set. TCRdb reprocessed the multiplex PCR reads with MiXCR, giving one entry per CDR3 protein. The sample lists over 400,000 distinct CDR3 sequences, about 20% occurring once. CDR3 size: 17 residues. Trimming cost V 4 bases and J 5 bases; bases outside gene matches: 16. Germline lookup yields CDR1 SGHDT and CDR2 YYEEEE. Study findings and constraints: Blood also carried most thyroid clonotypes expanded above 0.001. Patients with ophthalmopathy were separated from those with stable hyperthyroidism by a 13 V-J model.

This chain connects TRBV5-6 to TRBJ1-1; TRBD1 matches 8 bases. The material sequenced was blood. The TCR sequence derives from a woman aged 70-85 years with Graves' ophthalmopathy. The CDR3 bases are TGTGCCAGCAGCACCCGCGGGGCAGGGGGCCTACGGACTGAAGCTTTCTTT. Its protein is CASSTRGAGGLRTEAFF.